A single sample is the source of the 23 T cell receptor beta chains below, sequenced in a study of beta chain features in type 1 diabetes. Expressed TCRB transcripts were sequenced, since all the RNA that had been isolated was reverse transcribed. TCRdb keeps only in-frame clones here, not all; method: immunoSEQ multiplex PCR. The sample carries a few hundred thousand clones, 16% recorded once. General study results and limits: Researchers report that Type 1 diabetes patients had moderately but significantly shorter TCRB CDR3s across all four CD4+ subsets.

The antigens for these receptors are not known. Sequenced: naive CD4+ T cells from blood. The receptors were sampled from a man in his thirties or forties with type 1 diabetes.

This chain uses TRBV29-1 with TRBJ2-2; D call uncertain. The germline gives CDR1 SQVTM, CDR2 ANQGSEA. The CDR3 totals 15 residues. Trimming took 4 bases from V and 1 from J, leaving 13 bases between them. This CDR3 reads CSVGGRSLNTGELFF. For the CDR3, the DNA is TGCAGCGTTGGAGGCAGGTCCCTGAACACCGGGGAGCTGTTTTTT.

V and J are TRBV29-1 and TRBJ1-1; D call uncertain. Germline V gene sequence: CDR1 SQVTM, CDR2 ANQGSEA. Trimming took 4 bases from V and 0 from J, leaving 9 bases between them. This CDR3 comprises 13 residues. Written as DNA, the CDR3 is TGCAGCGTTGTAGGCAGCTTGAACACTGAAGCTTTCTTT. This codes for CSVVGSLNTEAFF. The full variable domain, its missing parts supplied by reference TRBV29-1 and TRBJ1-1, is SAVISQKPSRDICQRGTSLTIQCQVDSQVTMMFWYRQQPGQSLTLIATANQGSEATYESGFVIDKFPISRPNLTFSTLTVSNMSPEDSSIYLCSVVGSLNTEAFFGQGTRLTVV.

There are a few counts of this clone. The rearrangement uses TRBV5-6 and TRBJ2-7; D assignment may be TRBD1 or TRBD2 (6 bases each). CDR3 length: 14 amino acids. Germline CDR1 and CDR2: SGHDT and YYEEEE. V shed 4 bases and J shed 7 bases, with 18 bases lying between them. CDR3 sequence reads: CASSGDRGANEQYF. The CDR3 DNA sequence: TGTGCCAGCAGCGGAGATAGGGGGGCGAATGAGCAGTACTTC.

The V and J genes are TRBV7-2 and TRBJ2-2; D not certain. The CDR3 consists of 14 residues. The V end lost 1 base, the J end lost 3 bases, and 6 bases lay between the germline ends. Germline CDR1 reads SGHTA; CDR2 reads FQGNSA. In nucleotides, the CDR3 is TGTGCCAGCAGCTTAGGCTTTCACACCGGGGAGCTGTTTTTT. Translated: CASSLGFHTGELFF.

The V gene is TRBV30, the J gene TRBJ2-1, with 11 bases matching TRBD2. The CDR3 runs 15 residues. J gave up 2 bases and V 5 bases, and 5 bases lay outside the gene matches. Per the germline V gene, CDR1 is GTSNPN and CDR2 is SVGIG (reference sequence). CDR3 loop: CAWFLAGGPYNEQFF. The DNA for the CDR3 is TGTGCCTGGTTTTTAGCGGGAGGGCCCTACAATGAGCAGTTCTTC.

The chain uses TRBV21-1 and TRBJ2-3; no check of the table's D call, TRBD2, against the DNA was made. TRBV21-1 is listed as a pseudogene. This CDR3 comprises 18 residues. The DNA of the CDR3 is TGTGCCAGCACCAAGCTCCTGGGACTAGCGGGTACTGGGGATACGCAGTATTTT. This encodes CASTKLLGLAGTGDTQYF.

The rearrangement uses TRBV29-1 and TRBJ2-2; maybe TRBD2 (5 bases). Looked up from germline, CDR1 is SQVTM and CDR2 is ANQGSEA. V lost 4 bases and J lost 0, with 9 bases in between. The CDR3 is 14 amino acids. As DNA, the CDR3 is TGCAGCGTTGGGGTAGCGACGAACACCGGGGAGCTGTTTTTT. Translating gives CSVGVATNTGELFF.

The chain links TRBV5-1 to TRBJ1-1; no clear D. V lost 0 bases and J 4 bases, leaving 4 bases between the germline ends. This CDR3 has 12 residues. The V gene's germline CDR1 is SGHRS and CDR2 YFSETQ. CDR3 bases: TGCGCCAGCAGCTTGGATGGCACTGAAGCTTTCTTT. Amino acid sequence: CASSLDGTEAFF. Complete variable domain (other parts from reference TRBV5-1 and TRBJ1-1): KAGVTQTPRYLIKTRGQQVTLSCSPISGHRSVSWYQQTPGQGLQFLFEYFSETQRNKGNFPGRFSGRQFSNSRSEMNVSTLELGDSALYLCASSLDGTEAFFGQGTRLTVV.

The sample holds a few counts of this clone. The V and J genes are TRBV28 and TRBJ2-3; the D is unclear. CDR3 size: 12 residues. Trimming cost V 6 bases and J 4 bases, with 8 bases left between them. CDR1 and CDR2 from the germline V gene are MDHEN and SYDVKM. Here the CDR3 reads CASRQGADTQYF. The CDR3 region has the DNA TGTGCCAGCAGACAAGGCGCAGATACGCAGTATTTT.

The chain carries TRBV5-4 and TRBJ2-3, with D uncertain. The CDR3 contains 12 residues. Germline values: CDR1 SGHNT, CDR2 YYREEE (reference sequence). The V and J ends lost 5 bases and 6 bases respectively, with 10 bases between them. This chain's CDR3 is CASRREVDTQYF. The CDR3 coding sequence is TGTGCCAGCAGGAGAGAGGTCGATACGCAGTATTTT.

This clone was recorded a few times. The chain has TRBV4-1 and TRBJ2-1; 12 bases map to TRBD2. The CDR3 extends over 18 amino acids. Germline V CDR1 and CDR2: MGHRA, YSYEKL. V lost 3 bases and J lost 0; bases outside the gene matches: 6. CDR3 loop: CASSQGLAGRNSYNEQFF. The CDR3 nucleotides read TGCGCCAGCAGCCAGGGACTAGCGGGCCGAAACTCCTACAATGAGCAGTTCTTC.

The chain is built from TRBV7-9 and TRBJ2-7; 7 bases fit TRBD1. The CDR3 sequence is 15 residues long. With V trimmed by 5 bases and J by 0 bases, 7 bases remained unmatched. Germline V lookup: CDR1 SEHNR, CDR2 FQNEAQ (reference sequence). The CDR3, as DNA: TGTGCCAGCAGCCGGGACAGTGTCCACTCCTACGAGCAGTACTTC. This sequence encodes CASSRDSVHSYEQYF.

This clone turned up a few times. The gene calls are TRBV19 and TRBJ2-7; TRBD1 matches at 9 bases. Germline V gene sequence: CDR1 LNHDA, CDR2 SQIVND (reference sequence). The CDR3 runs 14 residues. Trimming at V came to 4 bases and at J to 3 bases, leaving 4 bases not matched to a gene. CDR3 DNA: TGTGCCAGTAGTAGGCCGGGACAGGGCTACGAGCAGTACTTC. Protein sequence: CASSRPGQGYEQYF.

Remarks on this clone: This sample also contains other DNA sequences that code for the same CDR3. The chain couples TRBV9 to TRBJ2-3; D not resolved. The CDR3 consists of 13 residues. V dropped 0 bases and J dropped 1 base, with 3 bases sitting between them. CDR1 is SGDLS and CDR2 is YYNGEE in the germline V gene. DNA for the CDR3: TGTGCCAGCAGCGTAGGTCGCACAGATACGCAGTATTTT. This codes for CASSVGRTDTQYF.

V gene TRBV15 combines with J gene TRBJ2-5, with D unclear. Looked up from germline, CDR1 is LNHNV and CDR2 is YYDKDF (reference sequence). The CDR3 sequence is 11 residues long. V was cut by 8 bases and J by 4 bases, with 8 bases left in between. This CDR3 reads CATGSRETQYF. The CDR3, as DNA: TGTGCCACCGGTTCTCGAGAGACCCAGTACTTC.

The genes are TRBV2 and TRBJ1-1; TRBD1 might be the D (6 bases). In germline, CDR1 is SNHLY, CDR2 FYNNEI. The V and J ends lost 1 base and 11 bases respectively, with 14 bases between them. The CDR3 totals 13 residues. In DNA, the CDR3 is TGTGCCAGCAGTGAAGAAGGGGGGCTGGTGGCTTTCTTT. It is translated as CASSEEGGLVAFF. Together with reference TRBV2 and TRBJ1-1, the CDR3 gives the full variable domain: EPEVTQTPSHQVTQMGQEVILRCVPISNHLYFYWYRQILGQKVEFLVSFYNNEISEKSEIFDDQFSVERPDGSNFTLKIRSTKLEDSAMYFCASSEEGGLVAFFGQGTRLTVV.

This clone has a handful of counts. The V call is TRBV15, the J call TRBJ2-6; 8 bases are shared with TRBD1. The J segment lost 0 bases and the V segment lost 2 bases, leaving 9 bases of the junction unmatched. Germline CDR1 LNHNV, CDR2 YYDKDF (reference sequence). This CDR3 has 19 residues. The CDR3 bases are TGTGCCACCAGCAGAAATACAGGGGGGACATACTCTGGGGCCAACGTCCTGACTTTC. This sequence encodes CATSRNTGGTYSGANVLTF.

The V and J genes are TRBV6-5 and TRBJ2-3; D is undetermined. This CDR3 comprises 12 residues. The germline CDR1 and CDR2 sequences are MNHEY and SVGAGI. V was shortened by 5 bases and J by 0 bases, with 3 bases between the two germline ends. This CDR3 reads CASSPSTDTQYF. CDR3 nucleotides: TGTGCCAGCAGTCCCAGCACAGATACGCAGTATTTT.

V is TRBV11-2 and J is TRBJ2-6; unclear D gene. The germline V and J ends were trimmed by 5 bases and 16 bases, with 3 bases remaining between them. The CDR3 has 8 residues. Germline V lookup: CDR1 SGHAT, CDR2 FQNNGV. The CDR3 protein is CASSPLTF. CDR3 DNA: TGTGCCAGCAGCCCACTGACTTTC.

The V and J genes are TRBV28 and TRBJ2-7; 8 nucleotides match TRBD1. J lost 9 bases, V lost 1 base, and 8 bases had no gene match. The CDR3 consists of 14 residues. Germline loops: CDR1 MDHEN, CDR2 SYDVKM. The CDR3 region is CASSLSRTGLAQYF. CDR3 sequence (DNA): TGTGCCAGCAGTTTATCTAGGACAGGGCTTGCGCAGTACTTC.

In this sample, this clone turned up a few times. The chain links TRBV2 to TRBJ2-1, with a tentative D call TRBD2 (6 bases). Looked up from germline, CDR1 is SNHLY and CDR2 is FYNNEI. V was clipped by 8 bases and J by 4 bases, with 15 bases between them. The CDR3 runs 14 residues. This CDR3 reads CASPPAGLYNEQFF. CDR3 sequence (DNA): TGTGCCAGCCCTCCAGCGGGCCTGTACAATGAGCAGTTCTTC.

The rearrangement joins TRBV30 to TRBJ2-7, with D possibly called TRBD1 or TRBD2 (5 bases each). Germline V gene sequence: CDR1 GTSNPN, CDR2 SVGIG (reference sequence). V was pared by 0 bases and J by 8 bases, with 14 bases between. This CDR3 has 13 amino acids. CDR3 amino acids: CAWSVRLEGQQYF. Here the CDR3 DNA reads TGTGCCTGGAGTGTACGGCTCGAGGGGCAGCAGTACTTC. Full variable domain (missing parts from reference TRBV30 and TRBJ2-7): SQTIHQWPATLVQPVGSPLSLECTVEGTSNPNLYWYRQAAGRGLQLLFYSVGIGQISSEVPQNLSASRPQDRQFILSSKKLLLSDSGFYLCAWSVRLEGQQYFGPGTRLTVT.

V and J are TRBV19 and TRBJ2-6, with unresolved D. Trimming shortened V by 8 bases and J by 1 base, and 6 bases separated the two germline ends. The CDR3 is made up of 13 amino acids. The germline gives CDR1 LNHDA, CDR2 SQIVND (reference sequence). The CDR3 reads CASGMSGANVLTF. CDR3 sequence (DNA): TGTGCCAGTGGCATGTCTGGGGCCAACGTCCTGACTTTC.